The T cell receptor (beta chain) described here comes from a study of siplizumab effects on memory and regulatory T cells. Study-wide results and limits: Proliferating Tregs from siplizumab cultures lacked functional confirmation of suppression. Few alloreactive clones mapped to unstimulated subsets.

The study assayed around 9 x 10^4 TCR templates per sample. This table comes from immunoSEQ multiplex PCR, and its TCRdb copy is limited to in-frame clones, with some not included. This repertoire shows some 62,000 clones, 70% to 85% found once; its top ten account for approximately 0.4%. For this clone: The target antigen is unknown.

The V end was cut by 3 bases, the J end by 4 bases, with 10 bases between. The CDR3 is made up of 14 amino acids. Germline V CDR1 and CDR2: SGHDN, FVKESK. This sequence originates from a human donor in good health. The rearrangement uses TRBV14 and TRBJ1-3, with unresolved D. The material sequenced was memory CD4+ T cells sorted from blood. This chain's CDR3 is CASSHAAGGNTIYF. CDR3 DNA sequence: TGTGCCAGCAGCCATGCGGCAGGAGGAAACACCATATATTTT.